One sample yielded the 29 T cell receptor beta chains listed below, sequenced in a study of control samples from healthy donors and cancer patients. Assay used: immunoSEQ multiplex PCR; TCRdb lists only in-frame clones, some missing. The sample lists roughly 120,000 clones; roughly 89% were seen once. The sample consisted of blood. Receptors originate from a woman aged 50 to 65 in good health.

The chain uses TRBV19 and TRBJ1-2, with 7 bases that match TRBD1. The CDR3 runs to 13 residues. Germline V lookup: CDR1 LNHDA, CDR2 SQIVND (reference sequence). The V and J ends lost 1 base and 8 bases, in that order; junction bases with no gene match: 4. The CDR3 DNA reads TGTGCCAGTAGTATAGGACAGGGAACCGGCTACACCTTC. As protein: CASSIGQGTGYTF.

The chain carries TRBV5-6 and TRBJ1-1; D is unclear. V gave up 2 bases and J gave up 5 bases, with 7 bases separating them. The length of the CDR3 is 12 residues. Germline assignment: CDR1 SGHDT and CDR2 YYEEEE. CDR3 nucleotide sequence: TGTGCCAGCAGCTTCGGTCCTACTGAAGCTTTCTTT. Protein sequence: CASSFGPTEAFF. The full variable domain, with the rest looked up from reference TRBV5-6 and TRBJ1-1, is DAGVTQSPTHLIKTRGQQVTLRCSPKSGHDTVSWYQQALGQGPQFIFQYYEEEERQRGNFPDRFSGHQFPNYSSELNVNALLLGDSALYLCASSFGPTEAFFGQGTRLTVV.

The CDR3, as DNA: TGTGCCAGCTCACCGCTATTGGGACTAGCGGGGGACAATGAGCAGTTCTTC. This gives the protein CASSPLLGLAGDNEQFF. V is TRBV18 and J is TRBJ2-1; 14 bases align to TRBD2. The CDR3 length is 17 residues. Trimming removed 3 bases from V and 5 bases from J; junction bases left unmatched: 6. Germline V gives CDR1 KGHSH, CDR2 LQKENI.

This chain joins TRBV3-1 (or the pseudogene TRBV3-2) and TRBJ1-3; D uncertain. The CDR3 loop spans 15 amino acids. Germline V CDR1 and CDR2: LGHDT, YNNKEL (reference sequence). V lost 2 bases, J lost 0 bases, and 8 bases lay in between. The CDR3 reads CASSQLTRSGNTIYF. The CDR3 nucleotides read TGTGCCAGCAGCCAATTGACCCGCTCTGGAAACACCATATATTTT.

V usage is TRBV9 and J usage is TRBJ2-1; 12 nucleotides agree with TRBD2. J gave up 4 bases and V 4 bases, and 6 bases lay outside the gene matches. This CDR3 spans 16 amino acids. Germline assignment: CDR1 SGDLS and CDR2 YYNGEE. In nucleotides, the CDR3 is TGTGCCAGCAGCCTCCTGACTAGCGGGGGATACAATGAGCAGTTCTTC. Its protein product is CASSLLTSGGYNEQFF. Supplemented by reference TRBV9 and TRBJ2-1, the full variable domain reads DSGVTQTPKHLITATGQRVTLRCSPRSGDLSVYWYQQSLDQGLQFLIQYYNGEERAKGNILERFSAQQFPDLHSELNLSSLELGDSALYFCASSLLTSGGYNEQFFGPGTRLTVL.

This clone was recorded a few times. This chain links TRBV6-6 with TRBJ2-7; TRBD2 matches 7 bases. The CDR3 length is 14 residues. Looked up from germline, CDR1 is MNHNY and CDR2 is SVGAGI (reference sequence). Trimming cost V 7 bases and J 0 bases; bases outside gene matches: 6. The CDR3 sequence: CASTPGGSSYEQYV. CDR3 coding DNA: TGTGCCAGCACTCCGGGAGGTAGCTCCTACGAGCAGTACGTC.

DNA for the CDR3: TGCGCCAGCAGTGAATGGACTAGCGGGGACAATGAGCAGTTCTTC. It specifies CASSEWTSGDNEQFF. This sequence joins TRBV10-1 and TRBJ2-1; 12 nucleotides agree with TRBD2. Germline-derived CDR1 and CDR2 are WNHNN and SYGVQD (reference sequence). CDR3 length: 15 amino acids. V was pared by 3 bases and J by 5 bases, with 2 bases of the junction left unmatched.

The V gene is TRBV6-5, the J gene TRBJ1-6, with TRBD1 identical over 11 bases. With V trimmed by 2 bases and J by 10 bases, 4 bases remained unmatched. This CDR3 region has 15 residues. Germline assignment: CDR1 MNHEY and CDR2 SVGAGI. The CDR3 sequence: CASSYSGTGGSPLHF. CDR3 sequence (DNA): TGTGCCAGCAGTTACAGCGGGACAGGGGGATCACCCCTCCACTTT.

V and J are TRBV19 and TRBJ1-2, with D perhaps TRBD1 (6 bases). The V and J ends lost 4 bases and 7 bases respectively, with 19 bases between them. The CDR3 runs 15 residues. CDR1 LNHDA and CDR2 SQIVND come from the germline V gene (reference sequence). CDR3 amino acids: CASSTWTAIRGGYTF. The CDR3 DNA reads as TGTGCCAGTAGTACTTGGACAGCCATAAGAGGTGGCTACACCTTC.

This chain joins TRBV7-7 and TRBJ2-3; D perhaps matches TRBD1 (6 bases). Germline V gives CDR1 SSHAT, CDR2 FNYEAQ (reference sequence). Trimming left V 5 bases short and J 2 bases short, with 14 bases between. The CDR3 is made up of 15 amino acids. The CDR3 is CASSRGTSYTDTQYF. DNA of the CDR3: TGTGCCAGCAGCCGAGGGACATCTTACACAGATACGCAGTATTTT.

The V and J genes are TRBV7-2 and TRBJ2-7; the D is unclear. The CDR3 runs 13 residues. Germline loops: CDR1 SGHTA, CDR2 FQGNSA. V lost 1 base to trimming and J lost 3 bases, with 7 bases between them. The CDR3 nucleotides read TGTGCCAGCAGCTTAGACCTGGGCTACGAGCAGTACGTC. Its translation is CASSLDLGYEQYV.

The chain uses TRBV13 and TRBJ2-2; 13 bases are a match to TRBD2. The junction had 5 bases not matched to a gene; V was cut back by 7 bases and J by 3 bases. The CDR3 is 16 residues long. Germline V lookup: CDR1 PRHDT, CDR2 FYEKMQ (reference sequence). CDR3 residues: CASNQGLAGYTGELFF. The CDR3, as DNA: TGTGCCAGCAACCAGGGACTAGCGGGATACACCGGGGAGCTGTTTTTT. Based on the CDR3 plus reference TRBV13 and TRBJ2-2, the full variable domain is AAGVIQSPRHLIKEKRETATLKCYPIPRHDTVYWYQQGPGQDPQFLISFYEKMQSDKGSIPDRFSAQQFSDYHSELNMSSLELGDSALYFCASNQGLAGYTGELFFGEGSRLTVL.

The chain is built from TRBV9 and TRBJ2-3; D unresolved. Trimming removed 4 bases from V and 2 bases from J, with 17 bases in between. Germline-derived CDR1 and CDR2 are SGDLS and YYNGEE. The CDR3 loop spans 16 amino acids. CDR3 loop: CASSPPLRKLTDTQYF. Here the CDR3 DNA reads TGTGCCAGCAGCCCCCCCCTGAGGAAACTCACAGATACGCAGTATTTT.

This clone was seen just once. This rearrangement joins TRBV5-1 to TRBJ1-2, with D unclear. Trimming removed 0 bases from V and 4 bases from J, with 10 bases in between. Germline-derived CDR1 and CDR2 are SGHRS and YFSETQ. The CDR3 has 14 amino acids. CDR3 residues: CASSLDQARYGYTF. CDR3 sequence (DNA): TGCGCCAGCAGCTTGGATCAGGCCCGCTATGGCTACACCTTC.

This sequence joins TRBV29-1 and TRBJ2-1; 7 nucleotides match TRBD2. The CDR3 contains 13 residues. Germline V gene data show CDR1 as SQVTM and CDR2 as ANQGSEA. J gave up 4 bases and V 2 bases, and 2 bases lay outside the gene matches. CDR3 amino acids: CSVETAGYNEQFF. DNA for the CDR3: TGCAGCGTTGAAACAGCGGGATACAATGAGCAGTTCTTC.

The V gene is TRBV2, the J gene TRBJ1-1; 7 bases are shared with TRBD1. Germline loops: CDR1 SNHLY, CDR2 FYNNEI. This CDR3 is 13 amino acids long. J was trimmed by 6 bases and V by 6 bases; bases with no gene match: 7. Written as DNA, the CDR3 is TGTGCCAGCAGAGAACAGGGGTTCGCTGAAGCTTTCTTT. Residues: CASREQGFAEAFF.

The CDR3 sequence: CASSLTSGDSEQFF. The CDR3 DNA follows: TGCGCCAGCAGCTTGACTAGCGGGGATTCTGAGCAGTTCTTC. This chain connects TRBV5-1 to TRBJ2-1; 10 positions agree with TRBD2. The CDR3 contains 14 residues. Germline lookup yields CDR1 SGHRS and CDR2 YFSETQ. Losses at the gene ends were 1 base for V and 9 bases for J; bases not matched to a gene: 4.

This sequence joins TRBV7-9 and TRBJ2-7; D may be TRBD1 or TRBD2 (6 bases each). This CDR3 is 12 amino acids long. CDR1 is SEHNR and CDR2 is FQNEAQ in the germline V gene (reference sequence). Deletions cut 6 bases from V and 5 bases from J, with 11 bases between. CDR3 loop: CASRSGAHEQYF. The CDR3 nucleotides are TGTGCCAGCAGGTCGGGGGCCCACGAGCAGTACTTC.

This clone was counted only a few times. The chain combines TRBV5-1 with TRBJ2-7; 7 bases agree with TRBD1. The CDR3 length is 15 residues. Trimming at V came to 4 bases and at J to 3 bases, leaving 10 bases not matched to a gene. From germline, CDR1 is SGHRS and CDR2 YFSETQ. In nucleotides, the CDR3 is TGCGCCAGCAGCCAGAGACAGGGTCCATTCTACGAGCAGTACTTC. Its translation is CASSQRQGPFYEQYF. The variable domain in full, completed from reference TRBV5-1 and TRBJ2-7, reads KAGVTQTPRYLIKTRGQQVTLSCSPISGHRSVSWYQQTPGQGLQFLFEYFSETQRNKGNFPGRFSGRQFSNSRSEMNVSTLELGDSALYLCASSQRQGPFYEQYFGPGTRLTVT.

This chain uses TRBV29-1 with TRBJ2-2; D gene uncertain. V shed 1 base and J shed 4 bases, with 4 bases lying between them. Per germline, CDR1 SQVTM and CDR2 ANQGSEA. This CDR3 is 12 amino acids long. This CDR3 is CSVEGSTGELFF. The CDR3 DNA reads as TGCAGCGTTGAAGGTTCCACCGGGGAGCTGTTTTTT.

This clone was found once. The chain has TRBV7-2 and TRBJ2-7, with 8 bases that match TRBD1. Unmatched junction bases numbered 4, after V lost 1 base and J lost 5 bases. The CDR3 covers 14 residues. Germline values: CDR1 SGHTA, CDR2 FQGNSA. CDR3 nucleotides: TGTGCCAGCAGCTTAGTAGGGACAGGTGACGAGCAGTACTTC. Translated: CASSLVGTGDEQYF.

This sequence joins TRBV10-1 and TRBJ1-2; D not certain. The CDR3 loop spans 16 amino acids. Looked up from germline, CDR1 is WNHNN and CDR2 is SYGVQD (reference sequence). With 0 bases removed from V and 4 bases from J, the gap between germline ends came to 15 bases. CDR3 in amino acids: CASSESLDLPSYGYTF. For the CDR3, the DNA is TGCGCCAGCAGTGAGTCTTTAGACCTTCCGAGCTATGGCTACACCTTC.

V and J are TRBV24-1 and TRBJ2-3; the D is unclear. CDR3 size: 14 residues. Trimming stripped 1 base from V and 6 bases from J, with 10 bases between. Germline values: CDR1 KGHDR, CDR2 SFDVKD. CDR3 DNA sequence: TGTGCCACCAGTGATTTCGGTTTTTCGGATACGCAGTATTTT. This gives the protein CATSDFGFSDTQYF.

This clone was observed once. The chain links TRBV29-1 to TRBJ2-3, with 7 bases identical to TRBD2. V gave up 2 bases and J gave up 1 base; unmatched junction bases: 6. Germline assignment: CDR1 SQVTM and CDR2 ANQGSEA. CDR3 length equals 15 residues. CDR3 sequence reads: CSVERRLAGTDTQYF. The CDR3, as DNA: TGCAGCGTTGAACGCAGACTAGCCGGCACAGATACGCAGTATTTT.

The V and J genes are TRBV6-6 and TRBJ1-5, with D maybe TRBD1 (5 bases). Deletions cut 5 bases from V and 0 bases from J, with 20 bases between. The CDR3 contains 18 residues. Per germline, CDR1 MNHNY and CDR2 SVGAGI (reference sequence). The CDR3 spells CASSPGVGGGYSNQPQHF. The CDR3 DNA reads as TGTGCCAGCAGTCCCGGCGTCGGGGGAGGATATAGCAATCAGCCCCAGCATTTT.

DNA for the CDR3: TGCGCCAGCAGTGAGTCCCCTGGGTTTACTAGCACAGATACGCAGTATTTT. Its protein is CASSESPGFTSTDTQYF. The genes are TRBV10-2 and TRBJ2-3, with unresolved D. This CDR3 is built from 17 residues. From germline, CDR1 is WSHSY and CDR2 SAAADI. V was clipped by 0 bases and J by 0 bases, with 13 bases between them.

This chain connects TRBV7-2 to TRBJ1-4, with 11 positions matching TRBD1. The germline V gene has CDR1 SGHTA and CDR2 FQGNSA. CDR3 length: 18 residues. Trimming removed 6 bases from V and 5 bases from J; junction bases left unmatched: 14. The CDR3 DNA sequence: TGTGCCAGCAGTTTGACCGGGACAGGGGGGCATTCAAATGAAAAACTGTTTTTT. Encoded protein: CASSLTGTGGHSNEKLFF.

Note on this clone: In the same sample, other DNA sequences code for this CDR3. The chain combines TRBV5-6 with TRBJ2-1; the D is unclear. The CDR3 runs 15 residues. Deletions cut 0 bases from V and 0 bases from J, with 7 bases between. Germline V lookup: CDR1 SGHDT, CDR2 YYEEEE. CDR3 sequence: CASSLGQGSYNEQFF. In DNA, the CDR3 is TGTGCCAGCAGCTTGGGACAAGGCTCCTACAATGAGCAGTTCTTC. The full variable domain, its missing parts supplied by reference TRBV5-6 and TRBJ2-1, is DAGVTQSPTHLIKTRGQQVTLRCSPKSGHDTVSWYQQALGQGPQFIFQYYEEEERQRGNFPDRFSGHQFPNYSSELNVNALLLGDSALYLCASSLGQGSYNEQFFGPGTRLTVL.

V usage is TRBV11-3 and J usage is TRBJ2-1; D call uncertain. Looked up from germline, CDR1 is SGHNT and CDR2 is YENEEA. The V gene lost 3 bases and the J gene lost 7 bases, with 7 bases spanning the gap. CDR3 length: 12 residues. The CDR3 DNA follows: TGTGCCAGCAGCTTCCTCCCGAATGAGCAGTTCTTC. Residues: CASSFLPNEQFF.